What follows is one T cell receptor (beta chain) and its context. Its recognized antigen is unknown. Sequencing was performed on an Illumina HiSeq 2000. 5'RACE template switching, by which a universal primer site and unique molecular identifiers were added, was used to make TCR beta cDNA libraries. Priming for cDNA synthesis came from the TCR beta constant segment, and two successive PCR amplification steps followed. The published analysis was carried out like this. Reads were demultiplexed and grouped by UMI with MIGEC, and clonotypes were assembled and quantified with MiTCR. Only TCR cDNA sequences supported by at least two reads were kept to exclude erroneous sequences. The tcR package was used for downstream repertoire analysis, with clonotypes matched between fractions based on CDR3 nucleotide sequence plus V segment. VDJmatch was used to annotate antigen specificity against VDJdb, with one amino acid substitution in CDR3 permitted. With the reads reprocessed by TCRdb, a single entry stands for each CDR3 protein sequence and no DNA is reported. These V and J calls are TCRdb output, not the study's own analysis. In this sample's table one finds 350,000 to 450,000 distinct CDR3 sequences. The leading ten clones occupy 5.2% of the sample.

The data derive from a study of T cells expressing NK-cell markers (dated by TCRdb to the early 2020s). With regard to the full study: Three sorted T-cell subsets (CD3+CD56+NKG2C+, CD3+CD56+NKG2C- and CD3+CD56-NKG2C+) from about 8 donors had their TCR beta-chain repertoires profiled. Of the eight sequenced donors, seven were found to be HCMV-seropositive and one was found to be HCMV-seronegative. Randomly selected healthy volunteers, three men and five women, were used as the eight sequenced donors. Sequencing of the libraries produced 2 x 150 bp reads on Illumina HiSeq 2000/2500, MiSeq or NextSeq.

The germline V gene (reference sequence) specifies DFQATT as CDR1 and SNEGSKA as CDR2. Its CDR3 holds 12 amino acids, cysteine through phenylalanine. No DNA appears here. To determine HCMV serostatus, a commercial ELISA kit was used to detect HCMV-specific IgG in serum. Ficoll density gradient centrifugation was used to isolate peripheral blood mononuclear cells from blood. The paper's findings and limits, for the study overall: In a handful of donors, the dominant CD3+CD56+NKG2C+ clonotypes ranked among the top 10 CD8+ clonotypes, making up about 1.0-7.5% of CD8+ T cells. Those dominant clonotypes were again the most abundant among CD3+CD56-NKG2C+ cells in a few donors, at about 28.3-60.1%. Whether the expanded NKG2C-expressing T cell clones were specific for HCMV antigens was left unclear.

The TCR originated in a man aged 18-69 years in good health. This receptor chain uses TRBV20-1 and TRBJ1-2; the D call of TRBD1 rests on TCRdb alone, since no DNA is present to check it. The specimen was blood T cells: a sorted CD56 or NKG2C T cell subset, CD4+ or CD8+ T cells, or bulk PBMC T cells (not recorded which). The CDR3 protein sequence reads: CSATQGSMGYTF.